Listed below are T cell receptor beta chains from one sample, sequenced in a study of blood T cell repertoires in COVID-19. Here immunoSEQ multiplex PCR was the method, and the copy in TCRdb shows in-frame clones only, minus some. The sample consists of about 180,000 clones, over 80% of them appearing once. What was sequenced was peripheral blood. The receptors derive from a woman aged 40-49 years with COVID-19, enrolled during active disease. The CDR3 runs from the conserved cysteine through the conserved F or W. A D gene is named only where the DNA matches it firmly. A clone size is listed for some rows: how often the clone was seen (once, few, many), or a class if it is expanded.

TRBD2	TRBV9	TRBJ2-1	-	CASSVATFSEGLAGGNEQFF	TGTGCCAGCAGCGTAGCTACATTTTCAGAGGGACTAGCGGGAGGTAATGAGCAGTTCTTC
TRBD2	TRBV10-3	TRBJ2-1	-	CAISRGGSGDDEQFF	TGTGCCATCAGCCGGGGAGGGAGCGGAGACGATGAGCAGTTCTTC
-	TRBV27	TRBJ2-4	-	CASNPKAGVGNIQYF	TGTGCCAGCAACCCAAAAGCAGGGGTGGGAAACATTCAGTACTTC
-	TRBV18	TRBJ1-6	few	CASSEGVGSPLHF	TGTGCCAGCTCAGAAGGGGTGGGTTCACCCCTCCACTTT
-	TRBV4-1	TRBJ1-4	-	CASSQEGALATNEKLFF	TGCGCCAGCAGCCAAGAAGGGGCTCTGGCCACTAATGAAAAACTGTTTTTT
TRBD2	TRBV7-8	TRBJ2-2	once	CASSSPREGPGELFF	TGTGCCAGCAGCTCACCGCGGGAGGGTCCCGGGGAGCTGTTTTTT
-	TRBV11-1	TRBJ1-2	-	CATGGAGGYTF	TGTGCCACCGGGGGGGCAGGAGGCTACACCTTC
-	TRBV28	TRBJ2-5	-	CASLVGIGETQYF	TGTGCCAGCCTTGTCGGGATCGGGGAGACCCAGTACTTC
-	TRBV7-2	TRBJ2-1	-	CASSSSRVVRNEQFF	TGTGCCAGCAGCTCCAGTCGGGTAGTACGTAATGAGCAGTTCTTC
TRBD2	TRBV7-8	TRBJ2-7	-	CASSPRGTYEQYF	TGTGCCAGCAGCCCGCGGGGGACCTACGAGCAGTACTTC
TRBD1	TRBV2	TRBJ2-5	once	CASIPPDRQETQYF	TGTGCCAGCATACCCCCGGACAGGCAAGAGACCCAGTACTTC
-	TRBV5-6	TRBJ1-1	-	CASSFSSGDTEAFF	TGTGCCAGCAGCTTTTCCAGCGGGGACACTGAAGCTTTCTTT
-	TRBV27	TRBJ2-4	-	CASRPDRLAKNIQYF	TGTGCCAGCAGGCCTGACAGGTTAGCCAAAAACATTCAGTACTTC
TRBD2	TRBV29-1	TRBJ2-7	-	CSVAGTSGSEQYF	TGCAGCGTGGCGGGGACTAGCGGGAGCGAGCAGTACTTC
-	TRBV19	TRBJ1-5	-	CASRWEGGNQPQHF	TGTGCCAGTAGATGGGAAGGGGGCAATCAGCCCCAGCATTTT
-	TRBV6-5	TRBJ1-5	once	CASADNVGNQPQHF	TGTGCCAGCGCCGACAACGTGGGCAATCAGCCCCAGCATTTT
TRBD1	TRBV27	TRBJ2-1	-	CASRKGQRSSFTYNEQFF	TGTGCCAGCAGGAAGGGACAGAGAAGTTCGTTTACCTACAATGAGCAGTTCTTC
TRBD2	TRBV5-1	TRBJ2-4	-	CASSLAPAGASNIQYF	TGCGCCAGCAGCTTGGCCCCAGCGGGGGCTTCAAACATTCAGTACTTC
-	TRBV19	TRBJ1-1	-	CASSWGVEAFF	TGTGCCAGTAGTTGGGGGGTTGAAGCTTTCTTT
TRBD1	TRBV2	TRBJ1-2	-	CASSQGVAVSYTF	TGTGCCAGCAGTCAGGGGGTGGCGGTTAGCTACACCTTC
TRBD2	TRBV11-3	TRBJ2-3	-	CASSLLAGAPDTQYF	TGTGCCAGCAGCTTACTAGCGGGAGCTCCGGATACGCAGTATTTT
TRBD1	TRBV7-9	TRBJ1-5	once	CASSSGGTGVGQPQHF	TGTGCCAGCAGCTCAGGAGGGACAGGGGTAGGTCAGCCCCAGCATTTT
-	TRBV6-4	TRBJ2-5	-	CAEGRQDQETQYF	TGTGCGGAAGGACGACAGGACCAAGAGACCCAGTACTTC
-	TRBV7-8	TRBJ2-7	-	CASSLAQQAYEQYF	TGTGCCAGCAGCTTAGCGCAACAAGCCTACGAGCAGTACTTC
TRBD1	TRBV18	TRBJ1-4	-	CASSPFDRGQTNEKLFF	TGTGCCAGCTCACCTTTCGACAGGGGGCAGACTAATGAAAAACTGTTTTTT
TRBD2	TRBV6-4	TRBJ2-1	-	CASSDSTSGGEEQFF	TGTGCCAGCAGTGACTCGACTAGCGGGGGGGAGGAGCAGTTCTTC
-	TRBV7-3	TRBJ2-1	once	CASSFAASYNEQFF	TGTGCCAGCAGCTTCGCGGCCTCCTACAATGAGCAGTTCTTC
-	TRBV6-1	TRBJ2-5	-	CASSEARGQVAGGMRRGETQYF	TGTGCCAGCAGTGAAGCGAGGGGTCAGGTCGCTGGGGGGATGAGGAGAGGAGAGACCCAGTACTTC
TRBD1	TRBV7-9	TRBJ1-1	-	CASSRYRGRRDTEAFF	TGTGCCAGCAGCAGATACAGGGGGCGCAGGGACACTGAAGCTTTCTTT
-	TRBV6-5	TRBJ2-7	-	CASRKDSYEQYF	TGTGCCAGCAGGAAGGACAGCTACGAGCAGTACTTC
-	TRBV28	TRBJ2-7	-	CASSFSSYEQYF	TGTGCCAGCAGTTTTAGTTCATACGAGCAGTACTTC
-	TRBV19	TRBJ1-1	-	CASNPQGGNTEAFF	TGTGCCAGTAACCCGCAGGGAGGGAACACTGAAGCTTTCTTT
TRBD1	TRBV7-9	TRBJ2-2	-	CASSAYRGRDTGELFF	TGTGCCAGCAGCGCCTACAGGGGGCGCGACACCGGGGAGCTGTTTTTT
-	TRBV6-5	TRBJ2-7	once	CASSYGPREWLDF	TGTGCCAGCAGTTACGGCCCTAGGGAGTGGTTAGACTTC
-	TRBV24-1	TRBJ2-3	-	CATSATTGDGRQYF	TGTGCCACCAGTGCTACGACTGGAGACGGGAGGCAGTATTTT
-	TRBV19	TRBJ1-1	-	CASSIRGGDTEAFF	TGTGCCAGTAGTATTCGTGGAGGGGACACTGAAGCTTTCTTT
-	TRBV4-1	TRBJ2-4	-	CASSQLSAGRTQYF	TGCGCCAGCAGCCAATTGTCCGCGGGACGCACTCAGTACTTC
-	TRBV11-3	TRBJ2-1	-	CASSSPRGSFNNEQFF	TGTGCCAGCAGTTCCCCTCGGGGGAGCTTCAACAATGAGCAGTTCTTC
TRBD1	TRBV5-5	TRBJ2-7	-	CASSLWTGAYEQYF	TGTGCCAGCAGCTTGTGGACAGGGGCCTACGAGCAGTACTTC
-	TRBV21-1	TRBJ2-7	once	CASSKKPRDRGPYEQYF	TGTGCCAGCAGCAAGAAGCCCCGGGACAGGGGCCCCTACGAGCAGTACTTC
-	TRBV24-1	TRBJ1-1	-	CATSDAQVPEAFF	TGTGCCACCAGTGATGCCCAGGTTCCTGAAGCTTTCTTT
-	TRBV6-2/TRBV6-3	TRBJ2-1	-	CASSPYLPSREQFF	TGTGCCAGCAGCCCCTATCTGCCTAGCCGTGAGCAGTTCTTC
-	TRBV24-1	TRBJ1-2	-	CATSGVGSGYTF	TGTGCCACCAGTGGGGTAGGGAGTGGCTACACCTTC
TRBD1	TRBV6-5	TRBJ2-1	once	CASSRDRGQNEQFF	TGTGCCAGCAGTCGGGACAGGGGGCAAAATGAGCAGTTCTTC
-	TRBV5-1	TRBJ2-3	-	CASSSSTARTDTQYF	TGCGCCAGCAGCTCCTCGACAGCCCGCACAGATACGCAGTATTTT
-	TRBV18	TRBJ1-1	-	CASSPLERGGNTEAFF	TGTGCCAGCTCACCACTCGAACGAGGGGGAAACACTGAAGCTTTCTTT
TRBD1	TRBV19	TRBJ1-1	-	CASSHDRARNTEAFF	TGTGCCAGTAGCCATGACAGGGCCAGGAACACTGAAGCTTTCTTT
TRBD1	TRBV19	TRBJ1-6	-	CASSIRDRSYNSPLHF	TGTGCCAGTAGTATCCGGGACAGAAGCTATAATTCACCCCTCCACTTT
TRBD1	TRBV28	TRBJ2-3	-	CASRIRQGRGTDTQYF	TGTGCCAGCAGAATACGACAGGGTCGGGGCACAGATACGCAGTATTTT
-	TRBV24-1	TRBJ1-2	-	CATSDRQVLYGYTF	TGTGCCACCAGTGACCGACAGGTCCTCTATGGCTACACCTTC
TRBD2	TRBV5-4	TRBJ2-2	-	CASNPGLAGSVGTGELFF	TGTGCCAGCAACCCGGGACTAGCGGGATCTGTCGGGACCGGGGAGCTGTTTTTT
-	TRBV4-2	TRBJ1-4	-	CASSQQTEKLFF	TGTGCCAGCAGCCAACAGACGGAGAAACTGTTTTTT
-	TRBV21-1	TRBJ2-3	-	CASSKDAGGITDTQYF	TGTGCCAGCAGCAAAGACGCGGGAGGGATTACAGATACGCAGTATTTT
-	TRBV5-5	TRBJ2-7	-	CASSLEQTYEQYF	TGTGCCAGCAGCTTGGAACAGACCTACGAGCAGTACTTC
TRBD1	TRBV15	TRBJ1-6	once	CATSGGDRFNSPLHF	TGTGCCACCAGCGGGGGGGACAGGTTTAATTCACCCCTCCACTTT
-	TRBV4-2	TRBJ2-7	-	CASSQDSFEQYF	TGTGCCAGCAGCCAAGATTCTTTCGAGCAGTACTTC
TRBD1	TRBV7-2	TRBJ1-5	-	CASSLTGGGQPQHF	TGTGCCAGCAGCTTAACAGGGGGGGGTCAGCCCCAGCATTTT
-	TRBV18	TRBJ2-5	once	CASHDPGRPQTQYF	TGTGCCAGCCACGACCCAGGGCGGCCTCAGACCCAGTACTTC
-	TRBV28	TRBJ1-2	-	CASSFPGANYGYTF	TGTGCCAGCAGTTTTCCAGGCGCAAACTATGGCTACACCTTC